This TCR beta chain was identified during a study of cytomegalovirus exposure and HLA in healthy donors. Notes on this clone: Antigen unknown.

The germline V gene encodes CDR1 SGHVS and CDR2 FQNEAQ. Trimming left V 2 bases short and J 4 bases short, with 11 bases between. This CDR3 region has 14 residues. General study findings and limits: Later analysis identified around 15,000 TCR beta sequences associated with HLA alleles, using a false discovery rate threshold of 0.05. Earlier findings revealed that most TCR beta V segments proved productive either about 87% or about 30% of the time.

It was with 60 Vbeta and 13 Jbeta primers that the PCR ran. The method was immunoSEQ multiplex PCR; TCRdb's version includes in-frame clones alone and lacks a portion of them. The data hold 150,000 or so clones, with about 69% observed a single time. Donors likely had unrecorded immune exposures despite being nominally healthy when sampled. Sequenced input: PBMCs. This receptor was identified in a human donor in good health. The chain carries TRBV7-8 and TRBJ2-5; D is possibly TRBD1 (6 bases). As DNA, the CDR3 is TGTGCCAGCAGCTTATGGGGGCGGCGAGAGACCCAGTACTTC. It codes for CASSLWGRRETQYF.